The present T cell receptor beta chain was sequenced within a study of beta chain features in type 1 diabetes. Study results and caveats: Moderately but significantly shorter TCRB CDR3s were found in Type 1 diabetes patients in all four CD4+ subsets. In these data, an HLA type influence on TCRB rearrangement remained unresolved.

The sequenced template was cDNA made from the entire isolated RNA. Measured with immunoSEQ multiplex PCR; TCRdb has only the in-frame clones, and not every one. The sample contains some 640,000 clones, around an eighth of which appear only once. Germline trimming cut 1 base from V and 3 bases from J; bases unmatched to any gene: 3. CDR1 is LGHNA, CDR2 YSLEER, per germline. The CDR3 is 15 residues long. As regards this clone: The antigen is unknown.

This chain links TRBV4-3 with TRBJ2-5, with 9 bases that match TRBD1. Sequenced input: naive CD4+ T cells from blood. This TCR came from a man between 18 and 29 years old with type 1 diabetes. CDR3 DNA sequence: TGCGCCAGCAGCCAAGCGGGACAGGGAAAAGAGACCCAGTACTTC. This translates into CASSQAGQGKETQYF.